The clone carrying this T cell receptor (beta chain) was seen a handful of times. A read error may account for a junction end that differs from germline. This sample is drawn from a study of patients and donors after allogeneic stem cell transplantation. Each CDR3 protein is one row after TCRdb ran MiXCR on the RT-PCR reads. The sample gives 390,000 or so distinct CDR3 sequences, roughly 16% of which show up once; around 7.2% is in the top ten. Germline lookup yields CDR1 SQVTM and CDR2 ANQGSEA. The CDR3 has 14 amino acids. This receptor was identified in a human donor who was either an allogeneic HSCT recipient or a stem cell or donor lymphocyte infusion donor (not recorded which). It is not recorded whose cells these are; they may come from a transplant donor. The V call is TRBV29-1, the J call TRBJ2-7; D is undetermined. The sample taken for sequencing was blood, either unsorted or a sorted T cell fraction (not recorded which). The DNA for the CDR3 is TGCAGCGTCGAAGACGGAACGGGCCCCTACGAGCAGTACTTC. Protein sequence: CSVEDGTGPYEQYF.